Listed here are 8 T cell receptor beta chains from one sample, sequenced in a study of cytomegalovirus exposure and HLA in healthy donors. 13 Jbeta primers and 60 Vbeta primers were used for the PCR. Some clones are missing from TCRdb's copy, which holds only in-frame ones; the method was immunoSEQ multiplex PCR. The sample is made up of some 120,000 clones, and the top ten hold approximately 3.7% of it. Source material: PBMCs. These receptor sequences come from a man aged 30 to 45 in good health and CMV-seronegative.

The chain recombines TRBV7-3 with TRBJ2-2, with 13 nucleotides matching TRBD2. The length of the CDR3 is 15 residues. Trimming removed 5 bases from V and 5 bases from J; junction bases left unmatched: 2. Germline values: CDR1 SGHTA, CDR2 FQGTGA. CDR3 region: CASSRTSGGTGELFF. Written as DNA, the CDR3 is TGTGCCAGCAGCAGGACTAGCGGGGGAACCGGGGAGCTGTTTTTT.

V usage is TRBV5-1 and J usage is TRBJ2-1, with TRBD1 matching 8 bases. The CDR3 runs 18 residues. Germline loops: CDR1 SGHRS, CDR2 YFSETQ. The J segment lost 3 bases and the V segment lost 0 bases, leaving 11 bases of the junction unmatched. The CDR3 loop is CASSLGQGLILGYNEQFF. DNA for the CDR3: TGCGCCAGCAGCTTGGGACAGGGGTTGATCTTGGGCTACAATGAGCAGTTCTTC.

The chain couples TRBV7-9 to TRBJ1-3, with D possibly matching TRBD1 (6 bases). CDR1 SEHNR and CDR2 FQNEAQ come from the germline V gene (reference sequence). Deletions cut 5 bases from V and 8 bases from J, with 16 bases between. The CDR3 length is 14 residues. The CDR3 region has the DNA TGTGCCAGCAGCCCGAGGGGGGGCTCGGACACCATATATTTT. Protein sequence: CASSPRGGSDTIYF.

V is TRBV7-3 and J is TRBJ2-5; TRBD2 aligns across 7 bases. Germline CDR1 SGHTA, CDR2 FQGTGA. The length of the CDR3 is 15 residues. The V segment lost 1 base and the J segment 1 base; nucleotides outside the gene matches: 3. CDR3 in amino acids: CASSLRGTIQETQYF. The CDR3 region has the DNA TGTGCCAGCAGCTTAAGGGGGACTATCCAAGAGACCCAGTACTTC.

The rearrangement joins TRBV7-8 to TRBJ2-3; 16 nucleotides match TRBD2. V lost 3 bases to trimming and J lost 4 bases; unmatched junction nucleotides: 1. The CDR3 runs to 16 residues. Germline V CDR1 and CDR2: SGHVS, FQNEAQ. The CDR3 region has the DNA TGTGCCAGCAGCTTTGGGACTAGCGGGGGGGCAGATACGCAGTATTTT. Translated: CASSFGTSGGADTQYF.

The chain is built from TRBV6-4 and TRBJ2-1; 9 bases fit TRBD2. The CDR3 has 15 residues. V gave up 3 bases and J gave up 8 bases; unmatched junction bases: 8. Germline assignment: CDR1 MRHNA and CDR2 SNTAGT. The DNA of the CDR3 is TGTGCCAGCAGTGAAGGCGGGGGGGCCATATATGAGCAGTTCTTC. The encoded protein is CASSEGGGAIYEQFF.

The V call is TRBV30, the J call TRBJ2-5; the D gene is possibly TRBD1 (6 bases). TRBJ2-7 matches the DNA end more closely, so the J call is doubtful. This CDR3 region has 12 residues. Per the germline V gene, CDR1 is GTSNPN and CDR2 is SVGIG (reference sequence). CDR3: CAWNRVSYEQYF. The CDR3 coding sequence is TGTGCCTGGAACAGGGTTTCCTACGAGCAGTACTTC.

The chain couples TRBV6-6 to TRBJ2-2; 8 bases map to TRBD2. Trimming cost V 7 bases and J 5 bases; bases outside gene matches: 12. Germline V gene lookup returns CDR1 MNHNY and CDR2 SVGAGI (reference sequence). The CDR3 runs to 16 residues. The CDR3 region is CASTLPQRGTTGELFF. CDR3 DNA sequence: TGTGCCAGCACCCTTCCCCAGCGGGGGACAACCGGGGAGCTGTTTTTT.